This record looks at one T cell receptor (beta chain) sequence and its context. The antigen remains unidentified. This specimen comes from a study of T-cell reconstitution after alpha-beta-depleted transplantation in children. The study's findings and limits: As was reported, about two months after transplant, alpha-beta T cells came from several hundred expanded graft clones. From newly produced T cells came most of the T-cell counts and diversity one year after transplant.

TCRbeta library preparation incorporated unique molecular identifiers. TCRdb independently ran MiXCR on the PCR reads; one entry per CDR3 protein. The table lists a few hundred thousand distinct CDR3 sequences, less than 9.5% of them singletons, with approximately 8.6% in the top ten. The CDR3 length is 18 residues. In germline, CDR1 is LGHNA, CDR2 YNFKEQ. Losses at the gene ends were 0 bases for V and 5 bases for J; bases not matched to a gene: 11. The chain couples TRBV4-2 to TRBJ2-3, with 10 bases that match TRBD2. The source of this sequence is a female patient between 2 and 15 years old who had a stem cell transplant for Fanconi anemia, so the T cells may come from the graft donor. The specimen was peripheral blood, collected 360 days after TCRalphabeta/CD19-depleted stem cell transplant. As DNA, the CDR3 is TGTGCCAGCAGCCAAGATTTTGTAAGCGGGGGGGCGGAAGATACGCAGTATTTT. Translating it yields CASSQDFVSGGAEDTQYF.